Listed below are T cell receptor beta chains from one sample, sequenced in a study of spatial heterogeneity in lung cancer. MiXCR, run by TCRdb on the 5' RACE reads, gives a single entry per CDR3 protein. The data hold 60,000 or so distinct CDR3 sequences, with 6.3% observed a single time. The input for sequencing was PBMCs, taken at surgery. These receptors were collected from a female donor with early-stage non-small cell lung cancer. CDR3s leave out the opening cysteine and the closing phenylalanine or tryptophan.

CDR3 protein	V gene
ASSVGGDRLGYGYT	TRBV9
ASSLTTTSTDTQY	TRBV5-1
ASTTLARSIQY	TRBV7-2
ASSQVVGTYRAAQY	TRBV3-1
ASSVLYRPRSNQPQH	TRBV9
ASSYSPSSNEQF	TRBV6-2/TRBV6-3
AISEFSMVGAGTGELF	TRBV10-3
ASSTLDRGRGEAF	TRBV12-3/TRBV12-4
ASSLHRTGELF	TRBV5-1
ASSLDSEETQY	TRBV7-7
ASSWGGTGEYEQY	TRBV6-2/TRBV6-3
AISEDTSNSPLH	TRBV10-3
ASSSRRGGMNIQY	TRBV12-3/TRBV12-4
ASSQGGGIGEKLF	TRBV3-1
SARGPGQGTDTQY	TRBV20-1
SARIQGSTEAF	TRBV20-1
ASSLGQSASYNEQF	TRBV5-1
ASSLEGQGTDTQY	TRBV5-1
ASSLVWLEAF	TRBV7-8
ASSVSSGVDQPQH	TRBV9
ASSLEVATNEKLF	TRBV7-9
ASSSGTSGPYEQY	TRBV6-5
ASSPTFMNTEAF	TRBV9
SARDSGTEAF	TRBV20-1
ASSPLRPNNEQF	TRBV5-1
ASRAGRYNQETQY	TRBV5-1
ASSYAQMTGSGANVLT	TRBV6-5
ASSGGTSGGFETQY	TRBV5-1
ASSVEAGANYGYT	TRBV9
ASSPNTPGQVASNEKLF	TRBV19
ASSFGQGADSNQPQH	TRBV7-9
ASSFQGSANEKLF	TRBV28
ASSGVGFEAF	TRBV14
SVGRGRDEQF	TRBV29-1
ASSALNPGAHNEQF	TRBV7-8
ASSPRDLAKNIQY	TRBV6-1
ASSPGDAPNEQY	TRBV6-6
ASSLVFETSGSTDTQY	TRBV5-6
ASSSRTSPETQY	TRBV5-4
SAGWAADQETQY	TRBV29-1
ASTSGGGDGETQY	TRBV6-1
ATSDHLVVTQY	TRBV24-1
ASSPQPAQGQF	TRBV18
SARVSGRLDEQF	TRBV20-1
SARTGGTQPQH	TRBV20-1
ASSEPASYEQY	TRBV6-5
ASSPITGAGEQY	TRBV28